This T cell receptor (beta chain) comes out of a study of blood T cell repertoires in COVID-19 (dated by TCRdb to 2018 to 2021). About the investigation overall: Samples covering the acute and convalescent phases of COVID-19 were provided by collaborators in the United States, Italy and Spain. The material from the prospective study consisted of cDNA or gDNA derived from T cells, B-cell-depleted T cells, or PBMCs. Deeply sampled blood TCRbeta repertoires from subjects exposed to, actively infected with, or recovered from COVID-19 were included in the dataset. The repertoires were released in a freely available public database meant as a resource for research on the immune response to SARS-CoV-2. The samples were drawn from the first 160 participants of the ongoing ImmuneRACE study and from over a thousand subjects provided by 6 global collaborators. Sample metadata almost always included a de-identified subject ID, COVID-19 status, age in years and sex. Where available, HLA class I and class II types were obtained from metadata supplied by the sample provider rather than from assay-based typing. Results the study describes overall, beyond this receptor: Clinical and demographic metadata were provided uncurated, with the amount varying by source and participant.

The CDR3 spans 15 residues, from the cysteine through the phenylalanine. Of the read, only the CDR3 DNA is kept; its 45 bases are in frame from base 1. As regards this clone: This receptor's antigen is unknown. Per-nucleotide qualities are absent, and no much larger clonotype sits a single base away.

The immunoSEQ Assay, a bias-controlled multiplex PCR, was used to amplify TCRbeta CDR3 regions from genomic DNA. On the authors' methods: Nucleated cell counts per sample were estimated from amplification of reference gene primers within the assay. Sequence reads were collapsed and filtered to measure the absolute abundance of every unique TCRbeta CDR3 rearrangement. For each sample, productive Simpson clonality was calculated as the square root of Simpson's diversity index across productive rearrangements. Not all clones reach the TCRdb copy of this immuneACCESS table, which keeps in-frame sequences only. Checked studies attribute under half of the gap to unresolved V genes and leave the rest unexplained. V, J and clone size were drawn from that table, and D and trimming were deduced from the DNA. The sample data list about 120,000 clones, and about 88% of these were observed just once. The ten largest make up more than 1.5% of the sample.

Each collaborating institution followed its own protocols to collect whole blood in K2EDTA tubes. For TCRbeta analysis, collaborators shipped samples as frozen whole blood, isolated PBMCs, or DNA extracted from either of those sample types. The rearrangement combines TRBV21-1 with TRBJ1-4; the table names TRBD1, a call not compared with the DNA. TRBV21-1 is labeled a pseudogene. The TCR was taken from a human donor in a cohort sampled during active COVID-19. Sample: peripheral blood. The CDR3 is CASSRRQGASEKLFF. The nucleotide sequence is TGTGCCAGCAGCAGGAGACAGGGGGCGAGTGAAAAACTGTTTTTT.